This paragraph reports one T cell receptor (beta chain). The antigen is unknown. This sample stems from a study of cytomegalovirus exposure and HLA in healthy donors. Study details: A prior analysis found some 110 million unique TCR beta sequences from 150 million to 200 million T cells. Broader study findings: In a later analysis, V- and J-gene trimming of beta chains associated with a DCLRE1C missense variant, replicated independently. TCR beta sequences reportedly predicted most subjects' HLA-A and HLA-B alleles accurately.

The CDR3 contains 11 residues. Trimming took off 0 bases at V and 10 bases at J, with 5 bases between the two ends. CDR1 and CDR2 (germline): SGDLS, YYNGEE. PCR used 60 Vbeta primers and 13 Jbeta primers. TCRdb's table, derived via immunoSEQ multiplex PCR, lists solely in-frame clones and lacks some. The sample includes roughly 150,000 clones, roughly 77% seen only once; the top ten take around 2.3%. The sequencing sample was made of PBMCs. This TCR derives from a middle-aged man in good health and CMV-seropositive. The V and J genes are TRBV9 and TRBJ2-1, with D possibly matching TRBD2 (5 bases). CDR3 in amino acids: CASSVGGEQFF. DNA for the CDR3: TGTGCCAGCAGCGTAGGAGGGGAGCAGTTCTTC.